This T cell receptor beta chain was captured in a study of blood T cell repertoires in COVID-19 (dated by TCRdb to 2019 to 2021). Some background on the complete study: Samples covering the acute and convalescent phases of COVID-19 were provided by collaborators in the United States, Italy and Spain. The material from the prospective study consisted of cDNA or gDNA derived from T cells, B-cell-depleted T cells, or PBMCs. Subjects who had been exposed to COVID-19, were actively infected with it, or had recovered from it provided the deeply sampled blood TCRbeta repertoires that made up the dataset. A freely available public database, intended as a resource for researchers studying the immune response to SARS-CoV-2, is where the repertoires were released. Samples came from the ongoing ImmuneRACE study (first 160 participants) plus 1,254 subjects from 6 global collaborators. A de-identified subject ID, COVID-19 status, age in years and sex were almost always included in the sample metadata. Where HLA class I and class II types were available, the types were taken from metadata supplied by the sample provider, not from assay-based typing. The research as a whole found: How much clinical and demographic metadata was included differed by source and by participant, and the metadata was provided uncurated.

Another Seattle source contributed samples from volunteer blood donors who had recovered from COVID-19. Each collaborating institution followed its own protocols to collect whole blood in K2EDTA tubes. For TCRbeta analysis, collaborators shipped samples as frozen whole blood, isolated PBMCs, or DNA extracted from either of those sample types. With regard to this clone: What antigen it recognizes has not been identified. Qualities for individual bases were not recorded, and no much larger clone is one base off.

The immunoSEQ Assay, a bias-controlled multiplex PCR, was used to amplify TCRbeta CDR3 regions from genomic DNA. The study's processing was this. Within the assay, amplification of reference gene primers was used to estimate how many nucleated cells each sample contained. To quantify the absolute abundance of each unique TCRbeta CDR3 rearrangement, sequence reads were collapsed and filtered. For each sample, productive Simpson clonality was calculated as the square root of Simpson's diversity index across productive rearrangements. TCRdb limited this immuneACCESS table to in-frame rearrangements with V and J called. A share of clones is missing; checked studies link under half to unresolved V genes, and the rest is unexplained. That table supplies the V and J calls and clone size; D and trimming were determined from the DNA. Within this sample are just under 350,000 clones, with around 91% of them counted one time only. Around 3.5% of the sample belongs to the ten largest clones.

Taken from the germline V gene, the CDR1 and CDR2 loops are MGHDK and SYGVNS. V is cut back by 1 base and J by 5 bases, with 13 bases in the junction unmatched. The CDR3 holds 17 amino acids from the cysteine to the phenylalanine. Of the read, only the CDR3 DNA is kept; its 51 bases are in frame from base 1. The clonotype comes from a woman in her late teens or twenties who had recovered from COVID-19. Sequenced sample: peripheral blood. This chain joins TRBV25-1 to TRBJ1-2, and TRBD1 matches 7 of the central bases. Here is the DNA: TGTGCCAGCAGTGAATCTGGGCGGACAGGCGGAAGATATGGCTACACCTTC. Protein translation: CASSESGRTGGRYGYTF.